In this sample, the clone carrying this T cell receptor beta chain turned up a few times. This sample stems from a study of cytomegalovirus exposure and HLA in healthy donors. CDR3 length: 17 amino acids. The germline V gene has CDR1 SEHNR and CDR2 FQNEAQ (reference sequence). Trimming cost V 5 bases and J 5 bases; bases outside gene matches: 12. PCR amplification relied on 60 Vbeta primers (plus 13 Jbeta primers). Repertoires were generated with immunoSEQ multiplex PCR, while TCRdb's copy carries only in-frame clones and drops some. The profile shows about 120,000 clones, 74% of them singletons. The chain employs TRBV7-9 and TRBJ1-6; TRBD1 agrees at 7 bases. This TCR derives from a human donor in good health. Sequenced material: PBMCs. The CDR3 DNA is TGTGCCAGCAGCCGCACCGGCAGGGGGTGGGATAATTCACCCCTCCACTTT. This gives the protein CASSRTGRGWDNSPLHF. The whole variable domain, remainder taken from reference TRBV7-9 and TRBJ1-6, is DTGVSQNPRHKITKRGQNVTFRCDPISEHNRLYWYRQTLGQGPEFLTYFQNEAQLEKSRLLSDRFSAERPKGSFSTLEIQRTEQGDSAMYLCASSRTGRGWDNSPLHFGNGTRLTVT.